These 6 T cell receptor beta chains share one sample of origin, sequenced in a study of CD8 T cells in ankylosing spondylitis. TCRdb reprocessed the 5' RACE reads with MiXCR, giving one entry per CDR3 protein. The data hold over 150,000 distinct CDR3 sequences, with 18% observed a single time. Input material: blood, either unsorted or a sorted T cell fraction (not recorded which). The receptor source for this set is a male donor aged 10-29 years with ankylosing spondylitis or in good health (not recorded which).

This clonotype was observed at least ten times. The V gene is TRBV19, the J gene TRBJ2-7; 15 bases fit TRBD2. Germline CDR1 LNHDA, CDR2 SQIVND (reference sequence). The CDR3 is 16 residues long. The V gene end was trimmed by 4 bases and the J gene end by 3 bases; junction bases not matched to a gene: 4. CDR3 protein: CASSKTGLAGGYEQYF. The CDR3 DNA reads as TGTGCCAGTAGTAAGACGGGACTAGCGGGAGGCTACGAGCAGTACTTC.

This clonotype came up many times. V gene TRBV2 combines with J gene TRBJ2-3; perhaps TRBD2 as D (5 bases). Germline V gene sequence: CDR1 SNHLY, CDR2 FYNNEI. Trimming removed 10 bases from V and 0 bases from J, with 14 bases in between. This CDR3 comprises 14 residues. The CDR3 coding sequence is TGTGCCACCCAACAGCGGATTAGCACAGATACGCAGTATTTT. Translating it yields CATQQRISTDTQYF.

This clonotype was seen ten or more times. J is TRBJ2-7 and V is TRBV5-6; D tentatively reads TRBD1 or TRBD2 (5 bases each). This CDR3 contains 13 residues. Trimming cost V 5 bases and J 2 bases, with 11 bases left between them. The germline gives CDR1 SGHDT, CDR2 YYEEEE. This chain's CDR3 is CASSVGTAYEQYF. In nucleotides, the CDR3 is TGTGCCAGCAGTGTAGGGACCGCCTACGAGCAGTACTTC.

In this sample, this clonotype turned up many times. The chain employs TRBV9 and TRBJ2-1, with D perhaps matching TRBD2 (5 bases). This CDR3 has 16 amino acids. Trimming stripped 0 bases from V and 6 bases from J, with 16 bases between. The germline V gene has CDR1 SGDLS and CDR2 YYNGEE. The CDR3 spells CASSVVSGLRGNEQFF. The CDR3 bases are TGTGCCAGCAGCGTAGTATCGGGCCTTCGGGGCAATGAGCAGTTCTTC.

This clonotype was seen repeatedly, ten times or more. The chain recombines TRBV12-3 or TRBV12-4 with TRBJ2-5; a possible D gene is TRBD1 (6 bases). Trimming stripped 5 bases from V and 5 bases from J, with 18 bases between. The CDR3 consists of 15 residues. The CDR3 nucleotides read TGTGCCAGCAGTAGGGGGAGTCGAGAGGTGGAGACCCAGTACTTC. Amino acids: CASSRGSREVETQYF.

This clonotype was seen only a few times. The chain is built from TRBV24-1 and TRBJ2-3; TRBD2 aligns across 7 bases. Germline V lookup: CDR1 KGHDR, CDR2 SFDVKD. V dropped 4 bases and J dropped 2; count of bases not matched to a gene: 14. The CDR3 covers 18 residues. This CDR3 is CATSDPTGGAGDTDTQYF. In DNA, the CDR3 is TGTGCCACCAGTGACCCAACCGGAGGGGCGGGGGACACAGATACGCAGTATTTT.